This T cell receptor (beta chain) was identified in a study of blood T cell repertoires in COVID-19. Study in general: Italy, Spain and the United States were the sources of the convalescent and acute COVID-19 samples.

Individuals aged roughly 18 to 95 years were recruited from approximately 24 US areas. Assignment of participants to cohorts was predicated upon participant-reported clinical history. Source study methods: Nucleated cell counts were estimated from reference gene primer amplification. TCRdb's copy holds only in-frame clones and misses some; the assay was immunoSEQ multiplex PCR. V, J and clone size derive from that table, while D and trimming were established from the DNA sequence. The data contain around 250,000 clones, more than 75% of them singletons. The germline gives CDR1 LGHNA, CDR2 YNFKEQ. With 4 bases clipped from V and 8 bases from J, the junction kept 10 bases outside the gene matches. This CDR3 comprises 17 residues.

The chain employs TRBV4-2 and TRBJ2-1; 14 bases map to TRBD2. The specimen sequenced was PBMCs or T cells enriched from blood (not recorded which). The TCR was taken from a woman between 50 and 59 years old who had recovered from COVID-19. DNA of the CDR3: TGTGCCAGCAGCCTGCACACCGGGACTAGCGGGAGTTATGAGCAGTTCTTC. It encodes CASSLHTGTSGSYEQFF.